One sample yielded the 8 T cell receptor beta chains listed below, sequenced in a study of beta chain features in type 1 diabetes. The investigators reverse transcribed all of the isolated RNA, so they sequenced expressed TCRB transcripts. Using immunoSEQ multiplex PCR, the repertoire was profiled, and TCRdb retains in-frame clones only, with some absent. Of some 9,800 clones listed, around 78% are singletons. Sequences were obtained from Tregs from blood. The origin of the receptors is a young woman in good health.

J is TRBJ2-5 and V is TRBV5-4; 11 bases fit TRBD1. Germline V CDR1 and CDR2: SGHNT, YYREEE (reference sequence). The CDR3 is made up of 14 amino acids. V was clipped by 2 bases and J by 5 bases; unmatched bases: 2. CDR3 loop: CASSLGTGGETQYF. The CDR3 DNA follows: TGTGCCAGCAGCTTAGGGACAGGGGGGGAGACCCAGTACTTC.

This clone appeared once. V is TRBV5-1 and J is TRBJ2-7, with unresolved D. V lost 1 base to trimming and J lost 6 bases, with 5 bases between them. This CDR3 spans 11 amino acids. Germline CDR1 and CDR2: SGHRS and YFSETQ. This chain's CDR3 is CASSLYSEQYF. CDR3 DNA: TGCGCCAGCAGCTTGTATTCCGAGCAGTACTTC.

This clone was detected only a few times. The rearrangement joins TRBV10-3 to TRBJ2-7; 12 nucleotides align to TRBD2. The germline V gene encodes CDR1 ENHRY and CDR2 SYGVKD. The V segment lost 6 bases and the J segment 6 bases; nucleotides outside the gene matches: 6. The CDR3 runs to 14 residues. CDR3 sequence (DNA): TGTGCCATCAGAGCTCAGACTAGCGGGAGCGAGCAGTACTTC. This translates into CAIRAQTSGSEQYF.

CDR3 loop: CASSRPGLAGGRWGSSYNEQFF. DNA for the CDR3: TGCGCCAGCAGCCGACCGGGACTAGCGGGAGGACGCTGGGGGTCGTCCTACAATGAGCAGTTCTTC. This chain joins TRBV4-1 and TRBJ2-1, with 15 bases identical to TRBD2. This CDR3 has 22 residues. CDR1 is MGHRA and CDR2 is YSYEKL in the germline V gene. Trimming took 4 bases from V and 1 from J; bases not matched to a gene: 17.

The CDR3 spells CASSTGEAAKNIQYF. The CDR3 coding sequence is TGTGCCAGCAGTACAGGGGAGGCGGCCAAAAACATTCAGTACTTC. The chain employs TRBV2 and TRBJ2-4, with TRBD1 as a possible D gene (7 bases). The CDR3 extends over 15 amino acids. Trimming stripped 5 bases from V and 1 base from J, with 12 bases between. The germline gives CDR1 SNHLY, CDR2 FYNNEI.

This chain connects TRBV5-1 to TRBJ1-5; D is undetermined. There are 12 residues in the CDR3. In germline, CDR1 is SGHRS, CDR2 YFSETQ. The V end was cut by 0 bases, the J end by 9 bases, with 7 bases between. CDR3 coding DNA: TGCGCCAGCAGCTTGGAGTCGGGGCCCCAGCATTTT. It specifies CASSLESGPQHF. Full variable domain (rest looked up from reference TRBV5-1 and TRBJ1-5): KAGVTQTPRYLIKTRGQQVTLSCSPISGHRSVSWYQQTPGQGLQFLFEYFSETQRNKGNFPGRFSGRQFSNSRSEMNVSTLELGDSALYLCASSLESGPQHFGDGTRLSIL.

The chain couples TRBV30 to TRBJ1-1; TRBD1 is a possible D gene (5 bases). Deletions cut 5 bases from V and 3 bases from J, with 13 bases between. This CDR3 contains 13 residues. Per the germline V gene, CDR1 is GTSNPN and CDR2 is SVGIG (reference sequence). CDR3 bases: TGTGCCTGGTCCCACCGGGGGTACACTGAAGCTTTCTTT. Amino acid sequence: CAWSHRGYTEAFF.

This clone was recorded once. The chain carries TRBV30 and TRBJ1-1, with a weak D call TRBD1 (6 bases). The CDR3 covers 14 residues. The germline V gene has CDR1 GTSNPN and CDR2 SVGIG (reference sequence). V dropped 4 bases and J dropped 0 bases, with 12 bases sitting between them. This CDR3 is CAWTKRGLNTEAFF. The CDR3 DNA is TGTGCCTGGACCAAGCGGGGGCTGAACACTGAAGCTTTCTTT.